Following are 26 T cell receptor beta chains from one sample sequenced in a study of blood T cell repertoires in COVID-19. Sequencing was performed with immunoSEQ multiplex PCR; in TCRdb, only in-frame clones are kept and a portion is missing. The table shows over 200,000 clones, with roughly 80% occurring only once. The sample comprised peripheral blood. The receptors derive from a human donor in a cohort sampled during active COVID-19.

This chain uses TRBV7-9 with TRBJ2-1; TRBD1 aligns across 8 bases. Per germline, CDR1 SEHNR and CDR2 FQNEAQ (reference sequence). V lost 1 base to trimming and J lost 6 bases; unmatched junction nucleotides: 5. CDR3 length: 15 residues. CDR3 coding DNA: TGTGCCAGCAGCTTAGGACAGGGGTCGGGCAATGAGCAGTTCTTC. This translates into CASSLGQGSGNEQFF.

This chain uses TRBV11-2 with TRBJ2-7; TRBD2 agrees at 9 bases. CDR1 and CDR2 (germline): SGHAT, FQNNGV. Germline trimming cut 3 bases from V and 5 bases from J; bases unmatched to any gene: 8. CDR3 size: 15 residues. In DNA, the CDR3 is TGTGCCAGCAGCTTCGTATTAGCGGGGGCGCACGAGCAGTACTTC. Protein: CASSFVLAGAHEQYF.

V is TRBV18 and J is TRBJ2-7, with 15 bases that match TRBD2. J was trimmed by 4 bases and V by 3 bases; bases with no gene match: 4. This CDR3 contains 16 residues. Germline CDR1 is KGHSH and CDR2 is LQKENI. The CDR3 loop reads CASSPYGLAGGYEQYF. As DNA, the CDR3 is TGTGCCAGCTCACCCTACGGACTAGCGGGAGGGTACGAGCAGTACTTC.

V gene TRBV6-6 combines with J gene TRBJ2-1; D is possibly TRBD1 (6 bases). The CDR3 sequence is 15 residues long. In germline, CDR1 is MNHNY, CDR2 SVGAGI (reference sequence). V dropped 2 bases and J dropped 5 bases, with 13 bases sitting between them. CDR3 nucleotide sequence: TGTGCCAGCAGTTACACCCAGGGGAGTAACAATGAGCAGTTCTTC. Its translation: CASSYTQGSNNEQFF.

The chain recombines TRBV7-2 with TRBJ1-2; D possibly corresponds to TRBD1 (5 bases). CDR1 is SGHTA, CDR2 FQGNSA, per germline. The CDR3 spans 13 residues. Trimming took off 1 base at V and 7 bases at J, with 10 bases between the two ends. The CDR3, as DNA: TGTGCCAGCAGCTTAGAAAGGGGTAGTGGCTACACCTTC. Its protein product is CASSLERGSGYTF. The entire variable domain, with the rest obtained from reference TRBV7-2 and TRBJ1-2, is as follows: GAGVSQSPSNKVTEKGKDVELRCDPISGHTALYWYRQSLGQGLEFLIYFQGNSAPDKSGLPSDRFSAERTGGSVSTLTIQRTQQEDSAVYLCASSLERGSGYTFGSGTRLTVV.

The gene calls are TRBV11-2 and TRBJ1-1; 9 nucleotides line up with TRBD1. The germline CDR1 and CDR2 sequences are SGHAT and FQNNGV. J was trimmed by 6 bases and V by 5 bases; bases with no gene match: 7. The CDR3 spans 14 residues. Here the CDR3 reads CASSHGQGWAEAFF. CDR3 sequence (DNA): TGTGCCAGCAGCCACGGACAGGGGTGGGCTGAAGCTTTCTTT.

This rearrangement joins TRBV5-1 to TRBJ1-2; a weak D match, TRBD1 (6 bases). The germline CDR1 and CDR2 sequences are SGHRS and YFSETQ. V was cut by 5 bases and J by 0 bases, with 17 bases left in between. This CDR3 region has 16 residues. The CDR3 sequence: CASRPTGGTTNYGYTF. CDR3 nucleotides: TGCGCCAGCAGACCCACGGGGGGCACTACTAACTATGGCTACACCTTC.

The rearrangement joins TRBV5-1 to TRBJ2-7, with a possible D match to TRBD2 (6 bases). CDR3 length: 16 residues. Germline V lookup: CDR1 SGHRS, CDR2 YFSETQ. Trimming stripped 4 bases from V and 3 bases from J, with 20 bases between. This chain's CDR3 is CASSPLPAGGNYEQYF. DNA of the CDR3: TGCGCCAGCAGCCCGCTCCCAGCGGGTGGAAACTACGAGCAGTACTTC.

In regard to this clone: Different DNA sequences within this sample yield the same CDR3. CDR3 amino acids: CASSLGGAGQPQHF. For the CDR3, the DNA is TGTGCCAGCAGTTTAGGGGGGGCAGGTCAGCCCCAGCATTTT. The gene calls are TRBV28 and TRBJ1-5, with D perhaps matching TRBD1 (6 bases). V was pared by 2 bases and J by 6 bases, with 11 bases between. Looked up from germline, CDR1 is MDHEN and CDR2 is SYDVKM. The CDR3 covers 14 residues.

There are many counts of this clone. CDR3 protein: CATSNRANYGYTF. The CDR3, as DNA: TGTGCCACCAGTAACAGAGCTAACTATGGCTACACCTTC. This chain uses TRBV24-1 with TRBJ1-2; D remains unclear. The CDR3 loop spans 13 amino acids. The ends were cut back, 6 bases at V and 0 bases at J, with 7 bases in the middle. Germline CDR1 KGHDR, CDR2 SFDVKD.

The J gene is TRBJ1-3, the V gene TRBV5-4; 7 bases align to TRBD1. V gave up 4 bases and J gave up 3 bases; unmatched junction bases: 1. The CDR3 sequence is 13 residues long. The germline V gene encodes CDR1 SGHNT and CDR2 YYREEE (reference sequence). CDR3 in amino acids: CASSRDSGNTIYF. The DNA for the CDR3 is TGTGCCAGCAGCCGGGACAGTGGAAACACCATATATTTT. Together with reference TRBV5-4 and TRBJ1-3, the CDR3 gives the full variable domain: ETGVTQSPTHLIKTRGQQVTLRCSSQSGHNTVSWYQQALGQGPQFIFQYYREEENGRGNFPPRFSGLQFPNYSSELNVNALELDDSALYLCASSRDSGNTIYFGEGSWLTVV.

V and J are TRBV28 and TRBJ2-2; a weak D match, TRBD1 (5 bases). Germline assignment: CDR1 MDHEN and CDR2 SYDVKM. The CDR3 has 15 amino acids. Trimming left V 2 bases short and J 6 bases short, with 13 bases between. The CDR3 spells CASSLARVGAGELFF. CDR3 nucleotide sequence: TGTGCCAGCAGTTTAGCCAGGGTAGGGGCCGGGGAGCTGTTTTTT.

The chain joins TRBV19 to TRBJ2-6; D gene ambiguous. The germline gives CDR1 LNHDA, CDR2 SQIVND (reference sequence). The V and J ends lost 3 bases and 0 bases respectively, with 6 bases between them. This CDR3 is built from 15 residues. The chain's CDR3 is CASSIIASGANVLTF. The CDR3 nucleotides are TGTGCCAGTAGTATCATAGCCTCTGGGGCCAACGTCCTGACTTTC.

The chain has TRBV7-9 and TRBJ2-1; D not certain. The V end lost 5 bases, the J end lost 7 bases, and 12 bases lay between the germline ends. Germline V CDR1 and CDR2: SEHNR, FQNEAQ (reference sequence). CDR3 length equals 13 residues. CDR3 bases: TGTGCCAGCAGCCCGTCGTCGAGAAATGAGCAGTTCTTC. Translation: CASSPSSRNEQFF. Based on the CDR3 plus reference TRBV7-9 and TRBJ2-1, the full variable domain is DTGVSQNPRHKITKRGQNVTFRCDPISEHNRLYWYRQTLGQGPEFLTYFQNEAQLEKSRLLSDRFSAERPKGSFSTLEIQRTEQGDSAMYLCASSPSSRNEQFFGPGTRLTVL.

The chain recombines TRBV7-2 with TRBJ2-7; 7 nucleotides match TRBD1. The CDR3 extends over 13 amino acids. The germline V gene has CDR1 SGHTA and CDR2 FQGNSA. V lost 5 bases to trimming and J lost 6 bases; unmatched junction nucleotides: 7. CDR3 amino acids: CASSTNRGVEQYF. CDR3 coding DNA: TGTGCCAGCAGCACAAACAGGGGTGTCGAGCAGTACTTC.

The V call is TRBV29-1, the J call TRBJ2-7; D possibly corresponds to TRBD2 (5 bases). Germline loops: CDR1 SQVTM, CDR2 ANQGSEA. V was cut by 4 bases and J by 4 bases, with 14 bases left in between. CDR3 length: 13 amino acids. CDR3 bases: TGCAGCGTTGTAGCGAGAGGGTGGTACGAGCAGTACTTC. This sequence encodes CSVVARGWYEQYF.

The chain is built from TRBV4-3 and TRBJ2-2; TRBD1 might be the D (6 bases). The ends were cut back, 6 bases at V and 1 base at J, with 15 bases in the middle. From germline, CDR1 is LGHNA and CDR2 YSLEER. This CDR3 spans 16 amino acids. CDR3 DNA: TGCGCCAGCAGTCATCCGGGACATATGAACACCGGGGAGCTGTTTTTT. This encodes CASSHPGHMNTGELFF.

This chain links TRBV27 with TRBJ2-3; TRBD1 matches 8 bases. V gave up 6 bases and J gave up 1 base; unmatched junction bases: 3. The CDR3 length is 14 residues. Germline V gives CDR1 MNHEY, CDR2 SMNVEV (reference sequence). The CDR3 sequence is CASSPTGGTDTQYF. In DNA, the CDR3 is TGTGCCAGCAGCCCGACAGGGGGCACAGATACGCAGTATTTT.

The chain has TRBV7-9 and TRBJ2-7, with D perhaps matching TRBD2 (6 bases). CDR1 is SEHNR, CDR2 FQNEAQ, per germline (reference sequence). CDR3 size: 14 residues. V was trimmed by 5 bases and J by 2 bases, leaving 13 bases between them. The CDR3 region is CASSAEGGPYEQYF. The CDR3 DNA reads as TGTGCCAGCAGCGCGGAGGGTGGCCCCTACGAGCAGTACTTC.

This clone occurred once. This chain joins TRBV5-4 and TRBJ2-5; 7 bases are shared with TRBD1. With V trimmed by 3 bases and J by 4 bases, 15 bases remained unmatched. This CDR3 contains 17 residues. Germline values: CDR1 SGHNT, CDR2 YYREEE (reference sequence). The CDR3: CASSYYPVDRKSETQYF. In DNA form, the CDR3 reads TGTGCCAGCAGCTACTACCCCGTGGACAGGAAATCAGAGACCCAGTACTTC.

The J gene is TRBJ1-2, the V gene TRBV6-5; D uncertain. Germline CDR1 is MNHEY and CDR2 is SVGAGI. Deletions cut 0 bases from V and 0 bases from J, with 5 bases between. The CDR3 sequence is 14 residues long. The CDR3 is CASSYSRTNYGYTF. In nucleotides, the CDR3 is TGTGCCAGCAGTTACTCGCGTACTAACTATGGCTACACCTTC.

Here the CDR3 DNA reads TGTGCCAGCAGTGGGACAGCAACTAATGAAAAACTGTTTTTT. This gives the protein CASSGTATNEKLFF. This chain joins TRBV28 and TRBJ1-4, with 7 bases identical to TRBD1. This CDR3 is 14 amino acids long. The V gene's germline CDR1 is MDHEN and CDR2 SYDVKM. V dropped 5 bases and J dropped 0; count of bases not matched to a gene: 0.

This sequence joins TRBV7-9 and TRBJ1-6; TRBD1 might be the D (6 bases). In germline, CDR1 is SEHNR, CDR2 FQNEAQ (reference sequence). The CDR3 consists of 15 residues. V was clipped by 6 bases and J by 8 bases, with 17 bases between them. The CDR3 DNA reads TGTGCCAGCAGTCACCCCCTGGGGGCTTATTCACCCCTCCACTTT. Its protein product is CASSHPLGAYSPLHF.

This clone was seen only a few times. The J gene is TRBJ1-1, the V gene TRBV19; D might be TRBD1 (6 bases). V lost 5 bases, J lost 10 bases, and 14 bases lay in between. The CDR3 spans 12 residues. Germline V CDR1 and CDR2: LNHDA, SQIVND (reference sequence). The CDR3 region has the DNA TGTGCCAGTAGTCCTCGGACAGATACAGCTTTCTTT. Translated, it gives CASSPRTDTAFF.

Written as DNA, the CDR3 is TGTGCCAGCAGCCAAGAGCTAGCGGACGTCTACGAGCAGTACTTC. Translation: CASSQELADVYEQYF. This chain joins TRBV3-1 (or the pseudogene TRBV3-2) and TRBJ2-7; 7 bases line up with TRBD2. Germline CDR1 is LGHDT and CDR2 is YNNKEL (reference sequence). V was clipped by 0 bases and J by 3 bases; unmatched bases: 5. The CDR3 loop spans 15 amino acids.

The chain is built from TRBV7-3 and TRBJ2-7; 10 bases agree with TRBD2. The CDR3 spans 14 residues. With 6 bases clipped from V and 4 bases from J, the junction kept 6 bases outside the gene matches. Germline V lookup: CDR1 SGHTA, CDR2 FQGTGA. CDR3 in DNA: TGTGCCAGCAGTCCTAGCGGGAGCATGTACGAGCAGTACTTC. Translation gives CASSPSGSMYEQYF.